The source of this TCR beta chain is a study of STAT3 mutations in large granular lymphocyte leukemia. On the study more broadly: Among longitudinally sequenced T-LGLL patients, roughly half had canonical activating STAT3 mutations detected.

Libraries were prepared by immunoSEQ multiplex PCR; TCRdb keeps only in-frame clonotypes and omits some of them. The data show fewer than 11,000 clones, about 88% seen once. This CDR3 region has 15 residues. Germline lookup yields CDR1 MDHEN and CDR2 SYDVKM. The V and J ends lost 8 bases and 4 bases respectively, with 18 bases between them. Worth noting for this clone: The antigen remains unidentified.

General observations from the study: Sampling intervals varied between patients and samples. Every T-LGLL patient had at least one immunodominant TCRbeta clonotype. No sample exists from the first appearance of each clone. In about 30% of the 18 patients, new TCR clonotypes emerged after therapy.

The rearrangement joins TRBV28 to TRBJ1-5, with a weak D call TRBD1 (6 bases). Sequencing was performed on peripheral blood mononuclear cells. The source of this sequence is a man in his fifties or sixties with T-cell large granular lymphocyte leukemia. Some clones in this sample may be carry-over from other donors' samples. CDR3 sequence reads: CASSFGGGANQPQHF. CDR3 DNA: TGTGCCAGCTCCTTCGGAGGGGGGGCAAATCAGCCCCAGCATTTT.